Following are 30 T cell receptor beta chains from one sample sequenced in a study of Ad26.COV2.S vaccination and SARS-CoV-2 variants. Treatment reported: about 20 received Ad26.COV2.S at low or high dose, single or two shots; 5 received placebo; per-sample allocation not given. Sampling was done on day 63 after the first vaccine or placebo injection. Only in-frame clones appear in the TCRdb table, and some are missing; sequencing was by immunoSEQ multiplex PCR. The sample carries roughly 380,000 clones, more than 75% recorded once. The specimen comprised peripheral blood, sampled in a trial of Ad26.COV2.S vaccine versus placebo. The origin of the receptors is a person between 18 and 65 years old who received the Ad26.COV2.S COVID-19 vaccine or a placebo.

The rearrangement links TRBV5-5 to TRBJ2-7, with D possibly matching TRBD2 (6 bases). The germline CDR1 and CDR2 sequences are SGHKS and YYEKEE (reference sequence). CDR3 length equals 16 residues. V shed 2 bases and J shed 2 bases, with 17 bases lying between them. CDR3 coding DNA: TGTGCCAGCAGCTTATCTAGCGCGGGAAACCCCTACGAGCAGTACTTC. It translates to CASSLSSAGNPYEQYF.

This clone is a singleton in its sample. V usage is TRBV5-4 and J usage is TRBJ2-3; 8 nucleotides line up with TRBD1. Trimming removed 1 base from V and 3 bases from J; junction bases left unmatched: 4. The germline V gene encodes CDR1 SGHNT and CDR2 YYREEE (reference sequence). CDR3 length equals 15 residues. The CDR3 DNA reads as TGTGCCAGCAGCTTGACCCAGGGGGCAACAGATACGCAGTATTTT. It is translated as CASSLTQGATDTQYF. Full variable domain (outside the CDR3, taken from reference TRBV5-4 and TRBJ2-3): ETGVTQSPTHLIKTRGQQVTLRCSSQSGHNTVSWYQQALGQGPQFIFQYYREEENGRGNFPPRFSGLQFPNYSSELNVNALELDDSALYLCASSLTQGATDTQYFGPGTRLTVL.

The V and J genes are TRBV9 and TRBJ2-7; unclear D gene. This CDR3 spans 13 amino acids. Germline V gene sequence: CDR1 SGDLS, CDR2 YYNGEE. V dropped 0 bases and J dropped 5 bases, with 9 bases sitting between them. In DNA form, the CDR3 reads TGTGCCAGCAGCGTAGCTCCCCATGACGAGCAGTACTTC. The encoded protein is CASSVAPHDEQYF. The variable domain in full, with the rest retrieved from reference TRBV9 and TRBJ2-7, is DSGVTQTPKHLITATGQRVTLRCSPRSGDLSVYWYQQSLDQGLQFLIQYYNGEERAKGNILERFSAQQFPDLHSELNLSSLELGDSALYFCASSVAPHDEQYFGPGTRLTVT.

This chain connects TRBV18 to TRBJ2-7; D is uncertain. The V gene lost 3 bases and the J gene lost 2 bases, with 14 bases spanning the gap. Germline V gene sequence: CDR1 KGHSH, CDR2 LQKENI. CDR3 size: 15 residues. The CDR3 coding sequence is TGTGCCAGCTCACCCCCGGGTCCCTTCCCCTACGAGCAGTACTTC. Residues: CASSPPGPFPYEQYF.

This chain connects TRBV27 to TRBJ2-7; 7 bases agree with TRBD2. The trim removed 10 bases at V and 6 bases at J, leaving 6 bases unmatched. The CDR3 consists of 11 residues. The germline V gene encodes CDR1 MNHEY and CDR2 SMNVEV (reference sequence). The CDR3 region is CATLSGGEQYF. CDR3 in DNA: TGTGCCACCCTCTCGGGGGGCGAGCAGTACTTC.

The chain employs TRBV5-6 and TRBJ2-3, with a possible D match to TRBD2 (6 bases). V gave up 0 bases and J gave up 1 base, with 12 bases separating them. This CDR3 is 16 amino acids long. The germline gives CDR1 SGHDT, CDR2 YYEEEE. The CDR3 loop is CASSLVLAFGTDTQYF. The CDR3 region has the DNA TGTGCCAGCAGCTTGGTTCTAGCGTTTGGCACAGATACGCAGTATTTT.

In this sample, this clone turned up a few times. The chain employs TRBV25-1 and TRBJ2-3, with a possible D match to TRBD2 (5 bases). Germline V lookup: CDR1 MGHDK, CDR2 SYGVNS. CDR3 size: 13 residues. V lost 7 bases, J lost 1 base, and 9 bases lay in between. CDR3 sequence (DNA): TGTGCCAGCACCCATAGCGGCACAGATACGCAGTATTTT. Protein: CASTHSGTDTQYF.

The rearrangement links TRBV30 to TRBJ1-3; D is undetermined. The ends were cut back, 2 bases at V and 0 bases at J, with 11 bases in the middle. The CDR3 length is 15 residues. Germline-derived CDR1 and CDR2 are GTSNPN and SVGIG (reference sequence). DNA of the CDR3: TGTGCCTGGAGTAGAGGCGACAACTCTGGAAACACCATATATTTT. Translating it yields CAWSRGDNSGNTIYF.

CDR3 loop: CAIKRSSYEQYF. The CDR3 bases are TGTGCCATAAAGCGGAGCTCCTACGAGCAGTACTTC. This chain joins TRBV12-3 or TRBV12-4 and TRBJ2-7; tentative D call: TRBD2 (5 bases). V shed 10 bases and J shed 0 bases, with 10 bases lying between them. The CDR3 is 12 amino acids.

The CDR3 protein is CASSTRTGGSANYGYTF. The DNA for the CDR3 is TGTGCCAGCAGCACGAGGACAGGGGGGTCGGCTAACTATGGCTACACCTTC. The genes are TRBV11-2 and TRBJ1-2; TRBD1 aligns across 10 bases. This CDR3 region has 17 residues. J lost 0 bases, V lost 5 bases, and 9 bases had no gene match. Germline CDR1 reads SGHAT; CDR2 reads FQNNGV.

V and J are TRBV18 and TRBJ1-2, with D hard to call. Trimming removed 2 bases at V and 2 bases at J, with 9 bases between. There are 14 residues in the CDR3. Germline-derived CDR1 and CDR2 are KGHSH and LQKENI. CDR3: CASSPVWQNYGYTF. The CDR3, as DNA: TGTGCCAGCTCACCAGTCTGGCAGAACTATGGCTACACCTTC.

The chain recombines TRBV4-3 with TRBJ2-1; perhaps D is TRBD1 or TRBD2 (5 bases each). Germline V gene sequence: CDR1 LGHNA, CDR2 YSLEER. The CDR3 is made up of 16 amino acids. V lost 0 bases, J lost 0 bases, and 9 bases lay in between. The CDR3 loop is CASSQEWGISYNEQFF. In DNA, the CDR3 is TGCGCCAGCAGCCAAGAATGGGGGATCTCCTACAATGAGCAGTTCTTC.

The table lists this clone with a count of one. This chain connects TRBV27 to TRBJ2-7; 10 nucleotides align to TRBD2. In germline, CDR1 is MNHEY, CDR2 SMNVEV (reference sequence). The CDR3 contains 16 residues. V was pared by 6 bases and J by 2 bases, with 10 bases of the junction left unmatched. As DNA, the CDR3 is TGTGCCAGCAGGCCAGCGGGAGGGCCTATGACCTACGAGCAGTACTTC. Amino acids: CASRPAGGPMTYEQYF.

The rearrangement joins TRBV5-6 to TRBJ2-7; weak D call: TRBD2 (5 bases). CDR1 SGHDT and CDR2 YYEEEE come from the germline V gene. There are 14 residues in the CDR3. V lost 0 bases to trimming and J lost 0 bases, with 7 bases between them. For the CDR3, the DNA is TGTGCCAGCAGCTTGGTAGGGAGCTCCTACGAGCAGTACTTC. Its protein product is CASSLVGSSYEQYF.

The chain links TRBV11-2 to TRBJ2-2; TRBD1 agrees at 7 bases. Germline V gene data show CDR1 as SGHAT and CDR2 as FQNNGV. The CDR3 sequence is 15 residues long. The V segment lost 2 bases and the J segment 2 bases; nucleotides outside the gene matches: 2. The CDR3 sequence: CASSLQGVNTGELFF. The CDR3 region has the DNA TGTGCCAGCAGCTTACAGGGGGTAAACACCGGGGAGCTGTTTTTT.

This clone was observed a single time. This chain connects TRBV6-2 or TRBV6-3 to TRBJ2-2, with 11 bases lining up with TRBD1. The CDR3 sequence is 18 residues long. The germline V gene encodes CDR1 MNHEY and CDR2 SVGEGT. The V segment lost 0 bases and the J segment 4 bases; nucleotides outside the gene matches: 7. The chain's CDR3 is CASSYSPGTGGVTGELFF. The CDR3 bases are TGTGCCAGCAGTTACTCTCCCGGGACAGGGGGGGTCACCGGGGAGCTGTTTTTT.

The chain recombines TRBV28 with TRBJ2-7; 9 nucleotides line up with TRBD2. The CDR3 spans 15 residues. Germline assignment: CDR1 MDHEN and CDR2 SYDVKM. V dropped 2 bases and J dropped 4; count of bases not matched to a gene: 6. CDR3 in amino acids: CASSLPAGGRYEQYF. The CDR3, as DNA: TGTGCCAGCAGTTTACCAGCGGGGGGTAGGTACGAGCAGTACTTC. The variable domain in full, completed from reference TRBV28 and TRBJ2-7, reads DVKVTQSSRYLVKRTGEKVFLECVQDMDHENMFWYRQDPGLGLRLIYFSYDVKMKEKGDIPEGYSVSREKKERFSLILESASTNQTSMYLCASSLPAGGRYEQYFGPGTRLTVT.

CDR3 in DNA: TGTGCCATCAGTCAAGGGTCGCTTAGCACCCCCACAGATACGCAGTATTTT. Protein product: CAISQGSLSTPTDTQYF. This rearrangement joins TRBV10-3 to TRBJ2-3; D gene ambiguous. Trimming took off 5 bases at V and 2 bases at J, with 20 bases between the two ends. Germline V gives CDR1 ENHRY, CDR2 SYGVKD. This CDR3 region has 17 residues.

The chain links TRBV12-3 or TRBV12-4 to TRBJ2-3, with D unresolved. Trimming took 6 bases from V and 0 from J, leaving 7 bases between them. The CDR3 loop spans 13 amino acids. The CDR3 DNA sequence: TGTGCCAGCAGCCTCCTTAGCACAGATACGCAGTATTTT. Its protein is CASSLLSTDTQYF.

V is TRBV11-2 and J is TRBJ1-2, with unresolved D. Germline values: CDR1 SGHAT, CDR2 FQNNGV. V lost 4 bases to trimming and J lost 4 bases, with 7 bases between them. This CDR3 contains 12 residues. The CDR3 is CASSSPGYGYTF. CDR3 nucleotides: TGTGCCAGCAGCTCCCCTGGCTATGGCTACACCTTC.

This clone was counted many times. V is TRBV5-1 and J is TRBJ2-2; 7 positions match TRBD2. The CDR3 totals 16 residues. J lost 0 bases, V lost 1 base, and 3 bases had no gene match. Per germline, CDR1 SGHRS and CDR2 YFSETQ. CDR3 sequence (DNA): TGCGCCAGCAGCTTGTGGGCGGGGGCGAACACCGGGGAGCTGTTTTTT. Amino acids: CASSLWAGANTGELFF.

CDR3 DNA: TGTGCCTGGAGTGTAATAGCAGGGACATCCAACTACGAGCAGTACTTC. It yields the protein CAWSVIAGTSNYEQYF. The V call is TRBV30, the J call TRBJ2-7, with D possibly being TRBD1 (6 bases). The CDR3 has 16 residues. CDR1 and CDR2 (germline): GTSNPN, SVGIG (reference sequence). Trimming pared 0 bases from V and 3 bases from J, leaving 18 bases between.

The CDR3 region is CASSHSNLFPYGYTF. The DNA of the CDR3 is TGTGCCAGCAGCCACTCGAACCTATTTCCCTATGGCTACACCTTC. The chain uses TRBV5-8 and TRBJ1-2, with no clear D. Germline-derived CDR1 and CDR2 are SGHTS and YDEGEE. The CDR3 is 15 residues long. Trimming removed 4 bases from V and 4 bases from J, with 17 bases in between.

This clone was seen a handful of times. CDR3 DNA: TGTGCCAGCAGCAAAAGGCTAGCTGGGATGGGCACAGATACGCAGTATTTT. Translation: CASSKRLAGMGTDTQYF. The chain couples TRBV7-2 to TRBJ2-3; tentatively, D is TRBD2 (5 bases). CDR3 length equals 17 residues. Germline lookup yields CDR1 SGHTA and CDR2 FQGNSA. V dropped 5 bases and J dropped 1 base, with 19 bases sitting between them.

The chain carries TRBV27 and TRBJ2-5, with D possibly being TRBD1 (6 bases). Germline CDR1 is MNHEY and CDR2 is SMNVEV (reference sequence). CDR3 length equals 14 residues. Trimming left V 1 base short and J 1 base short, with 7 bases between. This CDR3 reads CASSLLGAQETQYF. The CDR3 DNA reads TGTGCCAGCAGTTTATTGGGGGCCCAAGAGACCCAGTACTTC.

The CDR3 protein is CASSVTDNYGYTF. CDR3 nucleotide sequence: TGTGCCAGCAGCGTAACGGATAACTATGGCTACACCTTC. V is TRBV9 and J is TRBJ1-2; no clear D. CDR1 and CDR2 (germline): SGDLS, YYNGEE. The CDR3 spans 13 residues. Trimming removed 1 base at V and 1 base at J, with 5 bases between.

The V and J genes are TRBV19 and TRBJ1-1; unclear D gene. With 5 bases removed from V and 1 base from J, the gap between germline ends came to 8 bases. Germline V gene sequence: CDR1 LNHDA, CDR2 SQIVND (reference sequence). The CDR3 contains 13 residues. The CDR3 sequence is CASSQSGNTEAFF. The CDR3 DNA reads TGTGCCAGTAGTCAATCAGGGAACACTGAAGCTTTCTTT.

The V and J genes are TRBV30 and TRBJ2-1; 7 bases map to TRBD1. Germline V lookup: CDR1 GTSNPN, CDR2 SVGIG (reference sequence). V shed 0 bases, J shed 7 bases, and the junction held 12 bases outside the gene matches. CDR3 length: 16 residues. The CDR3 sequence: CAWSVSSTGMRNEQFF. CDR3 in DNA: TGTGCCTGGAGTGTTTCCTCGACAGGGATGAGGAATGAGCAGTTCTTC.

The chain links TRBV6-4 to TRBJ2-2; 11 nucleotides align to TRBD2. This CDR3 has 14 amino acids. Germline CDR1 is MRHNA and CDR2 is SNTAGT. Germline trimming cut 3 bases from V and 6 bases from J; bases unmatched to any gene: 0. The CDR3 DNA sequence: TGTGCCAGCAGTGAACTAGCGGGGGCCGGGGAGCTGTTTTTT. It yields the protein CASSELAGAGELFF.

V and J are TRBV27 and TRBJ2-7; TRBD2 matches at 16 bases. CDR3 length: 19 residues. With V trimmed by 4 bases and J by 0 bases, 9 bases remained unmatched. From germline, CDR1 is MNHEY and CDR2 SMNVEV (reference sequence). CDR3 region: CASSSSGTSGRASSYEQYF. The CDR3 DNA follows: TGTGCCAGCAGTTCATCCGGGACTAGCGGGAGGGCGAGCTCCTACGAGCAGTACTTC.